The 15 T cell receptor beta chains below all came from one sample that was sequenced in a study of blood T cell repertoires in COVID-19. The method was immunoSEQ multiplex PCR; TCRdb's version includes in-frame clones alone and lacks a portion of them. Among over 200,000 clones listed, 87% were seen once. The sample was peripheral blood. The receptors were sampled from a man aged 40-55 years with active or convalescent COVID-19.

The chain links TRBV7-2 to TRBJ1-5; D ambiguous. Germline CDR1 SGHTA, CDR2 FQGNSA. Between the trimmed V and J ends, which lost 4 bases and 3 bases, there was a span of 7 bases. The CDR3 is 13 residues long. CDR3 sequence: CASSYMYNQPQHF. The CDR3 coding sequence is TGTGCCAGCAGCTACATGTACAATCAGCCCCAGCATTTT.

This clone showed up just once. The chain links TRBV30 to TRBJ1-4; maybe TRBD1 (6 bases). Trimming stripped 3 bases from V and 1 base from J, with 9 bases between. The CDR3 totals 14 residues. Germline CDR1 reads GTSNPN; CDR2 reads SVGIG (reference sequence). CDR3 in amino acids: CAWSLRGTNEKLFF. CDR3 nucleotide sequence: TGTGCCTGGAGCCTCAGGGGAACTAATGAAAAACTGTTTTTT.

This clone was observed a single time. This rearrangement joins TRBV9 to TRBJ1-2; 9 bases fit TRBD1. Losses at the gene ends were 2 bases for V and 7 bases for J; bases not matched to a gene: 12. In germline, CDR1 is SGDLS, CDR2 YYNGEE. This CDR3 is built from 16 residues. The CDR3 protein is CASSVQRIQGAGGYTF. CDR3 DNA sequence: TGTGCCAGCAGCGTTCAGAGAATACAGGGGGCAGGTGGCTACACCTTC.

This clone has more than one count but fewer than ten. This chain uses TRBV6-6 with TRBJ2-7, with D possibly matching TRBD1 (5 bases). The CDR3 totals 13 residues. Per the germline V gene, CDR1 is MNHNY and CDR2 is SVGAGI (reference sequence). V was trimmed by 2 bases and J by 7 bases, leaving 12 bases between them. The CDR3 DNA follows: TGTGCCAGCAGTTACAGGGGTCCTGAAGAGCAGTACTTC. This encodes CASSYRGPEEQYF.

The chain joins TRBV7-8 to TRBJ1-1; a possible D gene is TRBD1 (6 bases). V dropped 5 bases and J dropped 0 bases, with 13 bases sitting between them. CDR1 is SGHVS and CDR2 is FQNEAQ in the germline V gene. The CDR3 is 15 residues long. The CDR3 here is CASSRGGGMNTEAFF. The DNA of the CDR3 is TGTGCCAGCAGCCGAGGGGGGGGCATGAACACTGAAGCTTTCTTT.

There are a few counts of this clone. The chain recombines TRBV30 with TRBJ1-1; 8 bases fit TRBD1. J lost 10 bases, V lost 4 bases, and 5 bases had no gene match. Germline CDR1 is GTSNPN and CDR2 is SVGIG (reference sequence). The CDR3 is 11 residues long. For the CDR3, the DNA is TGTGCCTGGAACGCAGGGGGCCTAGCTTTCTTT. Amino acids: CAWNAGGLAFF.

The genes are TRBV19 and TRBJ1-2, with 9 bases identical to TRBD1. In germline, CDR1 is LNHDA, CDR2 SQIVND (reference sequence). The J segment lost 7 bases and the V segment lost 6 bases, leaving 9 bases of the junction unmatched. The CDR3 loop spans 14 amino acids. The CDR3 bases are TGTGCCAGTAGACGACAGGGGGAGTCTTCTGGCTACACCTTC. Its protein is CASRRQGESSGYTF.

The chain is built from TRBV5-6 and TRBJ2-2; 8 bases agree with TRBD1. Unmatched junction bases numbered 5, after V lost 3 bases and J lost 4 bases. Germline assignment: CDR1 SGHDT and CDR2 YYEEEE. The CDR3 consists of 15 residues. The CDR3 reads CASSYDRGFTGELFF. CDR3 DNA: TGTGCCAGCAGCTATGACAGGGGTTTCACCGGGGAGCTGTTTTTT.

This clone was counted between two and nine times. The gene calls are TRBV7-2 and TRBJ2-7; 7 nucleotides agree with TRBD1. The CDR3 loop spans 14 amino acids. Per the germline V gene, CDR1 is SGHTA and CDR2 is FQGNSA. With V trimmed by 1 base and J by 5 bases, 5 bases remained unmatched. CDR3 DNA sequence: TGTGCCAGCAGCTTAGGACAGGGAAAAAACGAGCAGTACTTC. Translating gives CASSLGQGKNEQYF.

This clone was found a few times. The chain carries TRBV27 and TRBJ1-4; a possible D gene is TRBD1 (6 bases). Germline lookup yields CDR1 MNHEY and CDR2 SMNVEV (reference sequence). Trimming left V 5 bases short and J 7 bases short, with 17 bases between. This CDR3 is 15 amino acids long. The CDR3 here is CASSVQGAVSEKLFF. CDR3 nucleotide sequence: TGTGCCAGCAGTGTACAGGGAGCGGTGAGTGAAAAACTGTTTTTT.

The rearrangement joins TRBV2 to TRBJ1-1; D unresolved. Germline V gene sequence: CDR1 SNHLY, CDR2 FYNNEI. The CDR3 has 11 amino acids. V lost 6 bases and J 4 bases, leaving 6 bases between the germline ends. The CDR3 spells CASRGATEAFF. In DNA form, the CDR3 reads TGTGCCAGCAGGGGAGCCACTGAAGCTTTCTTT.

The rearrangement joins TRBV27 to TRBJ2-7; D is unclear. Deletions cut 8 bases from V and 0 bases from J, with 5 bases between. The length of the CDR3 is 11 residues. CDR1 is MNHEY, CDR2 SMNVEV, per germline (reference sequence). CDR3 sequence (DNA): TGTGCCAGCGGTAGCTCCTACGAGCAGTACTTC. Protein sequence: CASGSSYEQYF.

This chain uses TRBV9 with TRBJ1-2; D perhaps matches TRBD1 (6 bases). CDR1 and CDR2 (germline): SGDLS, YYNGEE. CDR3 size: 15 residues. V lost 4 bases, J lost 7 bases, and 20 bases lay in between. The CDR3 protein is CASSISLQGSAGYTF. The CDR3 nucleotides are TGTGCCAGCAGCATTTCATTACAGGGATCGGCTGGCTACACCTTC.

V gene TRBV11-2 combines with J gene TRBJ1-1, with 7 positions matching TRBD1. The germline V gene encodes CDR1 SGHAT and CDR2 FQNNGV. The ends lost 5 bases at V and 1 base at J; junction bases unmatched: 7. CDR3 size: 15 residues. The CDR3 bases are TGTGCCAGCAGCCCCTCCCGACAGGGGAACACTGAAGCTTTCTTT. Its protein is CASSPSRQGNTEAFF.

This chain joins TRBV19 and TRBJ1-1; no clear D. This CDR3 has 16 amino acids. The V end was cut by 0 bases, the J end by 0 bases, with 11 bases between. CDR1 is LNHDA and CDR2 is SQIVND in the germline V gene (reference sequence). The CDR3: CASSIDSHSLNTEAFF. CDR3 bases: TGTGCCAGTAGTATAGATAGTCACAGCCTGAACACTGAAGCTTTCTTT. The variable domain in full, completed from reference TRBV19 and TRBJ1-1, reads DGGITQSPKYLFRKEGQNVTLSCEQNLNHDAMYWYRQDPGQGLRLIYYSQIVNDFQKGDIAEGYSVSREKKESFPLTVTSAQKNPTAFYLCASSIDSHSLNTEAFFGQGTRLTVV.